This T cell receptor (beta chain) was identified during a study of T cell repertoires in cytomegalovirus infection. Study-wide context: Researchers turned to recently identified HLA-C-restricted CMV epitopes as well as well-studied HLA-B-restricted ones. From public TCR beta signatures came an indication of both CMV infection and matching HLA type. Findings of the study overall: There were HLA-C-restricted CMV-specific TCR beta clonotypes dominating the ex vivo response. People with CMV and the relevant HLA were identified by cumulative public TCR beta family frequency.

Turning to this clonotype: Its antigen remains unidentified.

The CDR3 loop spans 16 amino acids. V gave up 2 bases and J gave up 4 bases; unmatched junction bases: 5. TCRdb ran MiXCR on the reads and lists one entry per CDR3 protein. The sample lists tens of thousands of distinct CDR3 sequences; 25% to 30% were seen once. The sample was CD8+ T cells from cultured PBMCs, taken from culture after CMV antigen stimulation. The chain combines TRBV12-3 or TRBV12-4 with TRBJ2-1, with 10 bases identical to TRBD2. The clonotype was recovered from a human donor in good health (CMV status not recorded). Some clones in this sample may be carry-over from other donors' samples. The CDR3 nucleotides read TGTGCCAGCAGTTTACTAGCGGGAGAAAATTACAATGAGCAGTTCTTC. It translates to CASSLLAGENYNEQFF.